Listed below are T cell receptor beta chains from one sample, sequenced in a study of beta chain features in type 1 diabetes. TCRdb keeps only in-frame clones here, not all; method: immunoSEQ multiplex PCR. The sample consists of about 260,000 clones, about 70% of them appearing once. Source material: naive CD4+ T cells from blood. The receptors derive from a man in his thirties or forties in good health. Both conserved end residues are part of each CDR3. The D gene is left open where the match is weak. Only some rows state a clone size, as once, few, many or a class for expanded clones.

D: NA
size: NA
J: TRBJ2-5
V: TRBV30
CDR3: CAWSGSRTWTEETQYF
DNA: TGTGCCTGGAGTGGTTCCCGGACATGGACGGAAGAGACCCAGTACTTC

D: NA
size: few
J: TRBJ2-1
V: TRBV30
CDR3: CAWSTRRGPANEQFF
DNA: TGTGCCTGGAGTACTAGGAGGGGCCCGGCCAATGAGCAGTTCTTC

D: NA
size: NA
J: TRBJ2-3
V: TRBV11-2
CDR3: CASSLVGDGTDTQYF
DNA: TGTGCCAGCAGCTTAGTGGGGGACGGCACAGATACGCAGTATTTT

D: NA
size: NA
J: TRBJ1-1
V: TRBV20-1
CDR3: CSARENTEAFF
DNA: TGCAGTGCTAGAGAAAACACTGAAGCTTTCTTT

D: NA
size: NA
J: TRBJ2-3
V: TRBV7-2
CDR3: CASSLGLARTDTQYF
DNA: TGTGCCAGCAGCCTGGGGCTAGCCCGCACAGATACGCAGTATTTT

D: TRBD2
size: NA
J: TRBJ2-7
V: TRBV18
CDR3: CASSRTSGSSYEQYF
DNA: TGTGCCAGCTCACGGACTAGCGGGAGCTCCTACGAGCAGTACTTC

D: NA
size: NA
J: TRBJ2-3
V: TRBV15
CDR3: CATSRDRPRVTDTQYF
DNA: TGTGCCACCAGCAGAGATAGGCCGCGGGTCACAGATACGCAGTATTTT

D: NA
size: NA
J: TRBJ1-2
V: TRBV5-6
CDR3: CASSLQGSGYTF
DNA: TGTGCCAGCAGCCTACAGGGATCTGGCTACACCTTC

D: NA
size: few
J: TRBJ2-2
V: TRBV2
CDR3: CASRGGELFF
DNA: TGTGCCAGCAGAGGCGGGGAGCTGTTTTTT

D: NA
size: NA
J: TRBJ2-3
V: TRBV29-1
CDR3: CSVEDVVRVDTQYF
DNA: TGCAGCGTTGAAGACGTGGTCAGGGTGGATACGCAGTATTTT

D: TRBD1
size: NA
J: TRBJ2-1
V: TRBV7-2
CDR3: CASSLNRDRGNEQFF
DNA: TGTGCCAGCAGTCTAAATCGGGACAGGGGAAATGAGCAGTTCTTC

D: TRBD1
size: NA
J: TRBJ1-6
V: TRBV7-9
CDR3: CASSTGQYNSPLHF
DNA: TGTGCCAGCAGCACGGGACAGTATAATTCACCCCTCCACTTT

D: NA
size: few
J: TRBJ2-2
V: TRBV9
CDR3: CASSVEDSYGELFF
DNA: TGTGCCAGCAGCGTAGAAGACTCTTATGGGGAGCTGTTTTTT

D: NA
size: NA
J: TRBJ2-3
V: TRBV5-4
CDR3: CASSQDGSTDTQYF
DNA: TGTGCCAGCAGCCAAGATGGAAGCACAGATACGCAGTATTTT

D: NA
size: NA
J: TRBJ1-5
V: TRBV30
CDR3: CAWSVRRQGNQPQHF
DNA: TGTGCCTGGAGTGTACGTAGGCAGGGGAATCAGCCCCAGCATTTT

D: NA
size: NA
J: TRBJ1-2
V: TRBV30
CDR3: CAWSVQNYGYTF
DNA: TGTGCCTGGAGTGTACAGAACTATGGCTACACCTTC

D: NA
size: once
J: TRBJ2-1
V: TRBV25-1
CDR3: CASSGNNEQFF
DNA: TGTGCCAGCAGTGGTAACAATGAGCAGTTCTTC

D: TRBD2
size: NA
J: TRBJ2-7
V: TRBV14
CDR3: CASSQVAGGAEQYF
DNA: TGTGCCAGCAGCCAAGTAGCGGGGGGCGCCGAGCAGTACTTC

D: NA
size: once
J: TRBJ2-5
V: TRBV10-3
CDR3: CAISESITQETQYF
DNA: TGTGCCATCAGTGAGTCGATCACTCAAGAGACCCAGTACTTC

D: NA
size: NA
J: TRBJ2-3
V: TRBV5-1
CDR3: CASSMDLQGSGTDTQYF
DNA: TGCGCCAGCAGCATGGATTTACAGGGATCTGGCACAGATACGCAGTATTTT

D: NA
size: NA
J: TRBJ1-6
V: TRBV7-9
CDR3: CASGTGTDNSPLHF
DNA: TGTGCCAGCGGCACCGGGACGGATAATTCACCCCTCCACTTT

D: NA
size: NA
J: TRBJ1-2
V: TRBV30
CDR3: CAWDRQEYSYGYTF
DNA: TGTGCCTGGGACCGTCAGGAATACAGCTATGGCTACACCTTC

D: TRBD2
size: NA
J: TRBJ2-5
V: TRBV7-2
CDR3: CASSLGRLAVETQYF
DNA: TGTGCCAGCAGCTTAGGGCGACTAGCGGTAGAGACCCAGTACTTC

D: NA
size: once
J: TRBJ2-5
V: TRBV5-1
CDR3: CASSLARTQYF
DNA: TGCGCCAGCAGCTTGGCACGGACCCAGTACTTC

D: NA
size: NA
J: TRBJ2-1
V: TRBV7-2
CDR3: CASSLGDPSYNEQFF
DNA: TGTGCCAGCAGCTTAGGCGATCCCTCCTACAATGAGCAGTTCTTC

D: NA
size: NA
J: TRBJ2-5
V: TRBV9
CDR3: CASSTKPQETQYF
DNA: TGTGCCAGCAGCACCAAACCCCAAGAGACCCAGTACTTC

D: TRBD1
size: few
J: TRBJ2-1
V: TRBV29-1
CDR3: CSVGAQGVPNEQFF
DNA: TGCAGCGTTGGAGCACAGGGGGTACCCAATGAGCAGTTCTTC

D: NA
size: NA
J: TRBJ2-6
V: TRBV6-5
CDR3: CASSSSGANVLTF
DNA: TGTGCCAGCAGCAGCTCTGGGGCCAACGTCCTGACTTTC

D: NA
size: NA
J: TRBJ1-5
V: TRBV4-1
CDR3: CASSLTPNSNQPQHF
DNA: TGCGCCAGCAGCCTCACACCGAATAGCAATCAGCCCCAGCATTTT

D: NA
size: NA
J: TRBJ2-5
V: TRBV20-1
CDR3: CSASGAEAQYF
DNA: TGCAGTGCTAGCGGGGCGGAGGCCCAGTACTTC

D: TRBD1
size: NA
J: TRBJ2-6
V: TRBV10-2
CDR3: CASSEGDRSSGANVLTF
DNA: TGCGCCAGCAGTGAGGGGGACAGGTCCTCTGGGGCCAACGTCCTGACTTTC

D: NA
size: NA
J: TRBJ1-1
V: TRBV30
CDR3: CAWSGLQMNTEAFF
DNA: TGTGCCTGGAGCGGCTTACAGATGAACACTGAAGCTTTCTTT

D: TRBD1
size: NA
J: TRBJ2-7
V: TRBV5-1
CDR3: CASSLEGQGAYEQYF
DNA: TGCGCCAGCAGCTTGGAGGGACAGGGTGCCTACGAGCAGTACTTC

D: NA
size: few
J: TRBJ2-3
V: TRBV4-3
CDR3: CASSQRLGVGTDTQYF
DNA: TGCGCCAGCAGCCAACGCTTAGGGGTAGGCACAGATACGCAGTATTTT

D: NA
size: few
J: TRBJ1-1
V: TRBV7-2
CDR3: CASSPISMNTEAFF
DNA: TGTGCCAGCAGCCCGATCAGTATGAACACTGAAGCTTTCTTT

D: TRBD2
size: NA
J: TRBJ2-5
V: TRBV9
CDR3: CASSPSGTETQYF
DNA: TGTGCCAGCAGCCCTAGCGGCACAGAGACCCAGTACTTC

D: TRBD1
size: NA
J: TRBJ1-1
V: TRBV30
CDR3: CAWRAARTGNTEAFF
DNA: TGTGCCTGGAGAGCTGCCCGGACAGGGAACACTGAAGCTTTCTTT

D: TRBD2
size: NA
J: TRBJ2-7
V: TRBV29-1
CDR3: CSVGGLAIYEQYF
DNA: TGCAGCGTTGGAGGACTAGCGATCTACGAGCAGTACTTC

D: TRBD2
size: once
J: TRBJ2-3
V: TRBV10-3
CDR3: CAISYGIGTSGSGTDTQYF
DNA: TGTGCCATCAGTTATGGTATCGGGACTAGCGGGAGCGGCACAGATACGCAGTATTTT

D: TRBD2
size: NA
J: TRBJ2-7
V: TRBV29-1
CDR3: CSVSLAARSSYEQYF
DNA: TGCAGCGTGTCGCTAGCGGCTAGGAGCTCCTACGAGCAGTACTTC